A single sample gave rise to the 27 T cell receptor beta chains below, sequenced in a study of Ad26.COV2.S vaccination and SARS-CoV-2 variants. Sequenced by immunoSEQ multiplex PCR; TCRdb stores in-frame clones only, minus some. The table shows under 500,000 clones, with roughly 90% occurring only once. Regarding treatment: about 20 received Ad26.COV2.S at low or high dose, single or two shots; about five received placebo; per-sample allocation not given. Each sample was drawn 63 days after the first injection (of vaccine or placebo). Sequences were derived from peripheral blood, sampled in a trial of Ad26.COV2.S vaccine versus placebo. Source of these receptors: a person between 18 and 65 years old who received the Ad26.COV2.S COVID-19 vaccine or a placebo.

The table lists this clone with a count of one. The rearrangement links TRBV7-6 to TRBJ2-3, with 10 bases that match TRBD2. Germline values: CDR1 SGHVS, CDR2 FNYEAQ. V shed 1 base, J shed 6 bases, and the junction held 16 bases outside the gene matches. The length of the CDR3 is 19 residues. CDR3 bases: TGTGCCAGCAGCTTAGGCTCGGATCTAGCGGGGGTTACCGAGGATACGCAGTATTTT. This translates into CASSLGSDLAGVTEDTQYF. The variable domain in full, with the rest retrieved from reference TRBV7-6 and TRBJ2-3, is GAGVSQSPRYKVTKRGQDVALRCDPISGHVSLYWYRQALGQGPEFLTYFNYEAQQDKSGLPNDRFSAERPEGSISTLTIQRTEQRDSAMYRCASSLGSDLAGVTEDTQYFGPGTRLTVL.

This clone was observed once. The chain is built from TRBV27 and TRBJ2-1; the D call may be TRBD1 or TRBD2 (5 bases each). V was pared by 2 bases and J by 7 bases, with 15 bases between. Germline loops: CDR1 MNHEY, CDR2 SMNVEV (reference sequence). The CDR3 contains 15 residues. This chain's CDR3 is CASSLARDVRNEQFF. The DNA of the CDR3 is TGTGCCAGCAGTTTAGCCAGGGACGTGAGGAATGAGCAGTTCTTC.

The CDR3 spells CSARAGGRQFF. The CDR3 region has the DNA TGCAGTGCTAGAGCAGGGGGCCGACAGTTCTTC. This chain joins TRBV20-1 and TRBJ2-1, with TRBD1 identical over 8 bases. CDR1 and CDR2 from the germline V gene are DFQATT and SNEGSKA (reference sequence). V dropped 1 base and J dropped 13; count of bases not matched to a gene: 3. This CDR3 is built from 11 residues.

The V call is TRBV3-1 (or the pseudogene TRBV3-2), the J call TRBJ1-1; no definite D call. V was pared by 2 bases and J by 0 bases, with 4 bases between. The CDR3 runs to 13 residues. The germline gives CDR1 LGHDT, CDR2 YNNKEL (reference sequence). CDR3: CASSQNMNTEAFF. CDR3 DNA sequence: TGTGCCAGCAGCCAAAACATGAACACTGAAGCTTTCTTT.

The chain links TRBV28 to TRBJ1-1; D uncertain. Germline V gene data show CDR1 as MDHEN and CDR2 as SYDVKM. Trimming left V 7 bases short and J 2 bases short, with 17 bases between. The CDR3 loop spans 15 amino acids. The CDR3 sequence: CASTPSQRPNTEAFF. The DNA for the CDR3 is TGTGCCAGCACCCCCAGCCAGAGGCCTAACACTGAAGCTTTCTTT.

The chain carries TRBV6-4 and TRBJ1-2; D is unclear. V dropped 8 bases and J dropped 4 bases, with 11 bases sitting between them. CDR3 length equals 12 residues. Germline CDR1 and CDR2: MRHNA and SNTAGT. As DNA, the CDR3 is TGTGCCAGCCCTGGGCCCTCCTATGGCTACACCTTC. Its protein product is CASPGPSYGYTF.

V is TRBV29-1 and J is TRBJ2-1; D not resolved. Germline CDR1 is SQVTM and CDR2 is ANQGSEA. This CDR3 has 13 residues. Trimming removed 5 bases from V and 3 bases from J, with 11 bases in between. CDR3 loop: CSVITLLYNEQFF. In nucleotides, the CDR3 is TGCAGCGTTATTACCCTCCTCTACAATGAGCAGTTCTTC.

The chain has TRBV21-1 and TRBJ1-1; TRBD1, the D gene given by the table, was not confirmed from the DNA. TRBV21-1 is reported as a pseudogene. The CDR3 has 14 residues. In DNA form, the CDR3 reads TGTGCCCACCCCCTGACAGGGCAGGACACTGAAGCTTTCTTT. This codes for CAHPLTGQDTEAFF.

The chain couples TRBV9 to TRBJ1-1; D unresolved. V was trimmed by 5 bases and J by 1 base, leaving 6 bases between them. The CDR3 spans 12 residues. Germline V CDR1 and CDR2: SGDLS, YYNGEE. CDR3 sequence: CASSPSNTEAFF. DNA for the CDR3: TGTGCCAGCAGTCCATCGAACACTGAAGCTTTCTTT.

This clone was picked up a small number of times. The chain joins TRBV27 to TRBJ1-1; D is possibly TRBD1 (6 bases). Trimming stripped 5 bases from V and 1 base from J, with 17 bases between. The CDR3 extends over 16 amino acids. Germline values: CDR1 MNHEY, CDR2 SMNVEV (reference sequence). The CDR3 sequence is CASSPSRQVENTEAFF. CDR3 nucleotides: TGTGCCAGCAGTCCTTCCCGACAGGTAGAGAACACTGAAGCTTTCTTT.

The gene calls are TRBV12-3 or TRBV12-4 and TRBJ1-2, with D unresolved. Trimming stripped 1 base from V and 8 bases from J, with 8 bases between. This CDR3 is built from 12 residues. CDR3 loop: CASSLEALGYTF. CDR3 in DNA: TGTGCCAGCAGTTTAGAGGCCCTGGGCTACACCTTC.

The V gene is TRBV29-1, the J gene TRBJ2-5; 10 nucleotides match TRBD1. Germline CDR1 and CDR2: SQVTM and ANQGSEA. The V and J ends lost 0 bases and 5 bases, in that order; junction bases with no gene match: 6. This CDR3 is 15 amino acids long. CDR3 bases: TGCAGCGTTGAAGATTGGACAGGGGGTCACGAGACCCAGTACTTC. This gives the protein CSVEDWTGGHETQYF.

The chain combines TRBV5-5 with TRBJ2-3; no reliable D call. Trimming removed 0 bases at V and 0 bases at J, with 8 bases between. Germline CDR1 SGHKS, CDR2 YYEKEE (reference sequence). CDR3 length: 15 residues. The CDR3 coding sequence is TGTGCCAGCAGCTTGGTCCAGACCAGCACAGATACGCAGTATTTT. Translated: CASSLVQTSTDTQYF. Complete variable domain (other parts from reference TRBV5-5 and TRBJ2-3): DAGVTQSPTHLIKTRGQQVTLRCSPISGHKSVSWYQQVLGQGPQFIFQYYEKEERGRGNFPDRFSARQFPNYSSELNVNALLLGDSALYLCASSLVQTSTDTQYFGPGTRLTVL.

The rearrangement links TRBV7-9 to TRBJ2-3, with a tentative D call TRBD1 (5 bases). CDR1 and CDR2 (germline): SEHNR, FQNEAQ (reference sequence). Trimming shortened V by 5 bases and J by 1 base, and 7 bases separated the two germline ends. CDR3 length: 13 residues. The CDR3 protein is CASSQGGTDTQYF. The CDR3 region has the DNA TGTGCCAGCAGCCAAGGGGGCACAGATACGCAGTATTTT.

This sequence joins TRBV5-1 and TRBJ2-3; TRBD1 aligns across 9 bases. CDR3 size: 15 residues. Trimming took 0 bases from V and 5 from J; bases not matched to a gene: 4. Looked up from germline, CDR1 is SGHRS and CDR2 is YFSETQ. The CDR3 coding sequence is TGCGCCAGCAGCTTGGACAGGGGGCGCGGAGATACGCAGTATTTT. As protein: CASSLDRGRGDTQYF.

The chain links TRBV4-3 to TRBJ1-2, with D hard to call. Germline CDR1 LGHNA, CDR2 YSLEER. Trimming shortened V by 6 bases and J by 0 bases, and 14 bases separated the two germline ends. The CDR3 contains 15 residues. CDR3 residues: CASSQTTVANYGYTF. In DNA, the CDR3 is TGCGCCAGCAGTCAAACGACCGTAGCTAACTATGGCTACACCTTC.

Here the CDR3 reads CASRRWTGGAASGANVLTF. The CDR3 bases are TGTGCCAGCAGACGATGGACAGGGGGCGCAGCCTCTGGGGCCAACGTCCTGACTTTC. The chain joins TRBV6-6 to TRBJ2-6; the match to TRBD1 covers 11 bases. There are 19 residues in the CDR3. Germline loops: CDR1 MNHNY, CDR2 SVGAGI (reference sequence). The V gene end was trimmed by 6 bases and the J gene end by 0 bases; junction bases not matched to a gene: 10.

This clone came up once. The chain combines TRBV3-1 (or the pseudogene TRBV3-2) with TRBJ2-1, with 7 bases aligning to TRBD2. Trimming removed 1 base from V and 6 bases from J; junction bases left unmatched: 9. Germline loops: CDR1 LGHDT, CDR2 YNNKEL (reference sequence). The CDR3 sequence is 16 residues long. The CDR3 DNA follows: TGTGCCAGCAGCCAAGGGGCCGGGACTAACCTCAATGAGCAGTTCTTC. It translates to CASSQGAGTNLNEQFF.

The CDR3 DNA is TGTGCCAGTTGGGGGGTGAGCACAGATACGCAGTATTTT. It yields the protein CASWGVSTDTQYF. This sequence joins TRBV12-3 or TRBV12-4 and TRBJ2-3; D perhaps matches TRBD2 (6 bases). The CDR3 spans 13 residues. V was shortened by 9 bases and J by 0 bases, with 10 bases between the two germline ends.

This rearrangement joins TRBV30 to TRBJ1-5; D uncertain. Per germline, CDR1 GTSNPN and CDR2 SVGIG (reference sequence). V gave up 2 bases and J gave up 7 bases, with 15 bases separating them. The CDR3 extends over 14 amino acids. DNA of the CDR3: TGTGCCTGGAGTAAAGACTCCCCACGGCAGCCCCAGCATTTT. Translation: CAWSKDSPRQPQHF.

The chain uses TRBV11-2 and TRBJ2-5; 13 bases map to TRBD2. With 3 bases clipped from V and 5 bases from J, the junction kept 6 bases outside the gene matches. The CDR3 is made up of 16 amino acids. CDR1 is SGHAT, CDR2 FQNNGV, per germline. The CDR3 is CASSLLGLAGLETQYF. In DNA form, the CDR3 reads TGTGCCAGCAGCTTGCTGGGACTAGCGGGGTTGGAGACCCAGTACTTC.

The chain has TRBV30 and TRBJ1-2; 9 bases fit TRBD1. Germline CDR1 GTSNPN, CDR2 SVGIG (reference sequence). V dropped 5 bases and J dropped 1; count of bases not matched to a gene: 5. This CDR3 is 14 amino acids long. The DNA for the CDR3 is TGTGCCTGGGGGACAGGGCTGATTAACTATGGCTACACCTTC. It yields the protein CAWGTGLINYGYTF.

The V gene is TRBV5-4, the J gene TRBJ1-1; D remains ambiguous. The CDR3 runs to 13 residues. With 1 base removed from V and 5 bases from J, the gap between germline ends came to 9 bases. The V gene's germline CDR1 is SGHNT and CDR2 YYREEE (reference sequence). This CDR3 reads CASSLLGETEAFF. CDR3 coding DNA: TGTGCCAGCAGCTTGCTGGGCGAAACTGAAGCTTTCTTT.

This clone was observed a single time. This chain's CDR3 is CASSYLYRGEAFF. As DNA, the CDR3 is TGTGCCAGCAGTTACCTATACAGGGGTGAAGCTTTCTTT. The V call is TRBV6-2 or TRBV6-3, the J call TRBJ1-1; TRBD1 matches 7 bases. Germline CDR1 is MNHEY and CDR2 is SVGEGT. V was pared by 2 bases and J by 7 bases, with 4 bases of the junction left unmatched. The length of the CDR3 is 13 residues.

CDR3: CASIVSSGAYNEQFF. DNA for the CDR3: TGTGCCAGCATAGTTAGCAGCGGGGCCTACAATGAGCAGTTCTTC. The chain couples TRBV28 to TRBJ2-1; 7 nucleotides align to TRBD2. The V and J ends lost 7 bases and 2 bases, in that order; junction bases with no gene match: 8. The CDR3 contains 15 residues. Germline CDR1 MDHEN, CDR2 SYDVKM. Filled out from reference TRBV28 and TRBJ2-1, the complete variable domain reads DVKVTQSSRYLVKRTGEKVFLECVQDMDHENMFWYRQDPGLGLRLIYFSYDVKMKEKGDIPEGYSVSREKKERFSLILESASTNQTSMYLCASIVSSGAYNEQFFGPGTRLTVL.

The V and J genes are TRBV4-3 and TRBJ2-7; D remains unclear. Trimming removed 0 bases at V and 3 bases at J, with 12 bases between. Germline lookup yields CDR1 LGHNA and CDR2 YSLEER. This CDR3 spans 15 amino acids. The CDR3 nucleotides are TGCGCCAGCAGCCAAGATGGAGACCAACGCTACGAGCAGTACTTC. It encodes CASSQDGDQRYEQYF.

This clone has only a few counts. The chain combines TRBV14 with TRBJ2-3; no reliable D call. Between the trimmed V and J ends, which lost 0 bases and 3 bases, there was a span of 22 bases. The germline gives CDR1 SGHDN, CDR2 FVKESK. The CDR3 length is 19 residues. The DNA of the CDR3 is TGTGCCAGCAGCCAAGATTGGTGGGTAACAATCCCACCAACAGATACGCAGTATTTT. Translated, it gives CASSQDWWVTIPPTDTQYF.